Listed below are T cell receptor beta chains from one sample, sequenced in a study of long-term antiretroviral therapy in people with HIV. Method: immunoSEQ multiplex PCR; TCRdb's copy keeps in-frame clones and lacks some. Among about 40,000 clones listed, roughly 87% were seen once. Specimen: unsorted PBMCs, collected 1 year after starting antiretroviral therapy. Source of these receptors: a man in his late teens or twenties with HIV. CDR3s include the opening cysteine and the closing phenylalanine or tryptophan. The D gene is left open where the match is weak. The size entry is marked missing in some rows and otherwise reads once, few, many or a size class.

TRBV5-1	.	TRBJ1-2	.	CASSPSGTDNYGYTF	TGCGCCAGCAGCCCGTCCGGGACTGATAACTATGGCTACACCTTC
TRBV11-2	.	TRBJ2-7	.	CASSLGRAGEQYF	TGTGCCAGCAGCTTAGGGCGAGCAGGGGAGCAGTACTTC
TRBV28	.	TRBJ1-5	.	CASSSPDFLISNQPQHF	TGTGCCAGCAGTTCTCCAGATTTTTTAATCAGCAATCAGCCCCAGCATTTT
TRBV29-1	.	TRBJ2-1	TRBD2	CSVVPGLAGVKNEQFF	TGCAGCGTTGTTCCGGGACTAGCGGGGGTAAAGAATGAGCAGTTCTTC
TRBV7-9	once	TRBJ2-1	.	CASSWGDEQFF	TGTGCCAGCAGCTGGGGCGATGAGCAGTTCTTC
TRBV10-1	.	TRBJ2-1	.	CASTSYNEQFF	TGCGCCAGCACCTCCTACAATGAGCAGTTCTTC
TRBV6-1	.	TRBJ2-7	.	CAAVKGYEQYF	TGTGCCGCAGTCAAGGGCTACGAGCAGTACTTC
TRBV19	once	TRBJ1-1	.	CASSMGTSVRTEAFF	TGTGCCAGTAGTATGGGAACAAGTGTACGGACTGAAGCTTTCTTT
TRBV9	.	TRBJ2-1	.	CASSVGTHNEQFF	TGTGCCAGCAGCGTAGGCACCCACAATGAGCAGTTCTTC
TRBV7-8	.	TRBJ1-2	.	CASSLNRDPNYGYTF	TGTGCCAGCAGCTTGAACAGGGACCCGAACTATGGCTACACCTTC
TRBV7-2	once	TRBJ1-2	.	CASSKKTGHGYTF	TGTGCCAGCAGTAAGAAAACAGGGCATGGCTACACCTTC
TRBV28	.	TRBJ2-7	TRBD1	CAGDRDVTYEQYF	TGTGCCGGGGACAGGGACGTAACCTACGAGCAGTACTTC
TRBV14	.	TRBJ2-7	TRBD1	CASSHALGQGSYEQYF	TGTGCCAGCAGCCATGCTCTGGGACAGGGCTCCTACGAGCAGTACTTC
TRBV2	few	TRBJ1-5	.	CASSEGRGYQPQHF	TGTGCCAGCAGTGAGGGTCGGGGATATCAGCCCCAGCATTTT
TRBV6-1	few	TRBJ1-6	.	CASSDVNYSRNSPLHF	TGTGCCAGCAGTGATGTAAATTACAGCAGGAATTCACCCCTCCACTTT
TRBV6-5	.	TRBJ2-3	.	CASRSPDTQYF	TGTGCCAGCAGGTCCCCAGATACGCAGTATTTT
TRBV29-1	.	TRBJ2-3	.	CSAAGGLTDTQYF	TGCAGCGCCGCAGGGGGACTCACAGATACGCAGTATTTT
TRBV18	.	TRBJ1-2	TRBD1	CASSPPGQNYGYTF	TGTGCCAGCTCACCCCCGGGACAGAACTATGGCTACACCTTC
TRBV9	.	TRBJ1-1	TRBD1	CASSADLVGGRTEAFF	TGTGCCAGCAGCGCCGACCTAGTAGGGGGCCGGACTGAAGCTTTCTTT
TRBV11-2	.	TRBJ2-1	.	CASSPGRIYNEQFF	TGTGCCAGCAGCCCCGGACGAATCTACAATGAGCAGTTCTTC
TRBV4-3	.	TRBJ1-1	.	CASSQEPRPRGKAEAFF	TGCGCCAGCAGCCAAGAGCCCCGACCGCGAGGGAAGGCTGAAGCTTTCTTT
TRBV5-5	.	TRBJ2-5	.	CASSLELAQETQYF	TGTGCCAGCAGCTTGGAACTGGCTCAAGAGACCCAGTACTTC
TRBV2	.	TRBJ2-7	TRBD1	CASTLGTEFEQYF	TGTGCCAGCACCCTCGGGACAGAATTTGAGCAGTACTTC
TRBV29-1	.	TRBJ2-1	.	CSVTVPEQFF	TGCAGCGTCACCGTTCCCGAGCAGTTCTTC
TRBV2	.	TRBJ2-5	.	CASSGGPGAQETQYF	TGTGCCAGCAGTGGGGGCCCGGGGGCCCAAGAGACCCAGTACTTC
TRBV16	once	TRBJ1-1	TRBD1	CASSLSIGGGTEAFF	TGTGCCAGCAGCCTCTCGATAGGGGGCGGCACTGAAGCTTTCTTT
TRBV27	.	TRBJ1-1	TRBD1	CASSDRQGIGTEAFF	TGTGCCAGCAGTGACAGACAGGGGATAGGCACTGAAGCTTTCTTT
TRBV18	.	TRBJ1-4	.	CASSPPGGWGEKLFF	TGTGCCAGCTCACCACCCGGAGGCTGGGGTGAAAAACTGTTTTTT
TRBV4-1	.	TRBJ1-5	.	CASSQVFRSNQPQHF	TGCGCCAGCAGCCAAGTTTTCCGTAGCAATCAGCCCCAGCATTTT
TRBV4-1	.	TRBJ1-1	TRBD1	CASSQEGTVNTEAFF	TGCGCCAGCAGCCAAGAGGGGACAGTGAACACTGAAGCTTTCTTT
TRBV14	.	TRBJ2-7	.	CASSQGASYEQYF	TGTGCCAGCAGCCAAGGGGCGAGCTACGAGCAGTACTTC
TRBV27	.	TRBJ1-1	.	CASSYTVLNTEAFF	TGTGCCAGCAGTTATACGGTATTGAACACTGAAGCTTTCTTT
TRBV7-6	.	TRBJ2-7	.	CASSLSQGPNEQYF	TGTGCCAGCAGCTTATCACAGGGTCCCAACGAGCAGTACTTC
TRBV5-8	.	TRBJ2-7	.	CASSRVGLTSSYEQYF	TGTGCCAGCAGCCGGGTCGGTCTTACCTCGTCCTACGAGCAGTACTTC
TRBV6-6	.	TRBJ1-2	TRBD1	CASKNPGQGPNYGYTF	TGTGCCAGCAAAAACCCGGGACAGGGGCCTAACTATGGCTACACCTTC
TRBV9	.	TRBJ2-5	.	CASSAWGQTEETQYF	TGTGCCAGCAGCGCCTGGGGACAAACCGAAGAGACCCAGTACTTC
TRBV10-2	.	TRBJ1-2	.	CASSPHYGYTF	TGCGCCAGCAGTCCTCACTATGGCTACACCTTC